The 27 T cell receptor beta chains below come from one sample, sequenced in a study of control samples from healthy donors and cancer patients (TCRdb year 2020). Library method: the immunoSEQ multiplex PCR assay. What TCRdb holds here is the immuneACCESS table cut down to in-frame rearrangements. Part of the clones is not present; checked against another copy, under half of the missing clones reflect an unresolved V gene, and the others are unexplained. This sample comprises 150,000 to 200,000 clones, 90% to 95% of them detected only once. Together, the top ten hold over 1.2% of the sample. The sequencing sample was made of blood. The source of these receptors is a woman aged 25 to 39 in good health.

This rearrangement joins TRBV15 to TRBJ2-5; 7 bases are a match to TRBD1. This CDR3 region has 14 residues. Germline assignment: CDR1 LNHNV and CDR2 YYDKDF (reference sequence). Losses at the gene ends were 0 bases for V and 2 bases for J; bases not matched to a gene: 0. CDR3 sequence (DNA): TGTGCCACCAGCAGAGAGGGACAGCAAGAGACCCAGTACTTC. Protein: CATSREGQQETQYF.

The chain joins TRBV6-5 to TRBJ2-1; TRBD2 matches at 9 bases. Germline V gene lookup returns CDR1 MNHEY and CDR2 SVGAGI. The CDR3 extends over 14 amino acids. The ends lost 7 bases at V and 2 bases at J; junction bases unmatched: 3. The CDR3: CASIASGTYNEQFF. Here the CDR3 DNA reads TGTGCCAGCATAGCTAGCGGGACCTACAATGAGCAGTTCTTC.

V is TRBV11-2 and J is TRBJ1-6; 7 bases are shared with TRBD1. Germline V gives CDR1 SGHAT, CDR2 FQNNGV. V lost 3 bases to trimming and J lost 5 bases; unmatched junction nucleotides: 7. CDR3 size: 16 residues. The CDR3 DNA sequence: TGTGCCAGCAGCTTGGCCCCCGGGACAGATAATTCACCCCTCCACTTT. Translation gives CASSLAPGTDNSPLHF.

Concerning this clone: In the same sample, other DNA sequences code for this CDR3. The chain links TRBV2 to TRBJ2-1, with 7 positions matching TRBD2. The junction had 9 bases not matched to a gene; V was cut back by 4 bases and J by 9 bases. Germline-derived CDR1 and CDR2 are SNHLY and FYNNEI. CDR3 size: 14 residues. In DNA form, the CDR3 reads TGTGCCAGCAGTGGGACTAGTGGGAGGAGTGAGCAGTTCTTC. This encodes CASSGTSGRSEQFF.

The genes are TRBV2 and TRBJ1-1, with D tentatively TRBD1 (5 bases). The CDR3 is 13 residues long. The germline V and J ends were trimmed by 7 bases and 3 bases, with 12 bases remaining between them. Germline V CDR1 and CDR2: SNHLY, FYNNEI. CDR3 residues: CASKGQGYTEAFF. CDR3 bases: TGTGCCAGCAAGGGGCAGGGATACACTGAAGCTTTCTTT.

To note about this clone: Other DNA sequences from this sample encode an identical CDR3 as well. The CDR3, as DNA: TGTGCCAGCAGCCCCCGACTAGCGGGAAGCACAGATACGCAGTATTTT. This sequence encodes CASSPRLAGSTDTQYF. The rearrangement links TRBV13 to TRBJ2-3, with TRBD2 matching 11 bases. V gave up 5 bases and J gave up 0 bases; unmatched junction bases: 4. CDR3 length equals 16 residues. CDR1 is PRHDT, CDR2 FYEKMQ, per germline (reference sequence).

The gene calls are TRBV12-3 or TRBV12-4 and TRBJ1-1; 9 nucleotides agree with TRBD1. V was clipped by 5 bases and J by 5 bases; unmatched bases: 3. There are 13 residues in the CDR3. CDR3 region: CASSRTGVTEAFF. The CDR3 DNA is TGTGCCAGCAGTAGGACAGGGGTAACTGAAGCTTTCTTT.

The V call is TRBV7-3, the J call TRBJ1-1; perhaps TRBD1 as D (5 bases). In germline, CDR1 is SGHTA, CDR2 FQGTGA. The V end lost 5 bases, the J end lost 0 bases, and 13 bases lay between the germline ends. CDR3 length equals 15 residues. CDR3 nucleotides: TGTGCCAGCAGCCCTGGGGGACGGATGAACACTGAAGCTTTCTTT. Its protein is CASSPGGRMNTEAFF.

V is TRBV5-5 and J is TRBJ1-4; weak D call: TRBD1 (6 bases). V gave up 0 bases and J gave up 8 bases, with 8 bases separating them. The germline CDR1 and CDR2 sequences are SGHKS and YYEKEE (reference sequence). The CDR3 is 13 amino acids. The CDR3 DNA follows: TGTGCCAGCAGCTTGGCCGGACAGGAAAAACTGTTTTTT. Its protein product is CASSLAGQEKLFF.

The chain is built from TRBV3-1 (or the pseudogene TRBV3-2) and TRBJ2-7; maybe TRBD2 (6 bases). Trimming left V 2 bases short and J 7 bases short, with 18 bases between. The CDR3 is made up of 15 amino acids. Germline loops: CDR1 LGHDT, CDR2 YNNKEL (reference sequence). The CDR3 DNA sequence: TGTGCCAGCAGCCAACAACCCCAAAGAAGCGGGGAGCAGTACTTC. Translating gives CASSQQPQRSGEQYF.

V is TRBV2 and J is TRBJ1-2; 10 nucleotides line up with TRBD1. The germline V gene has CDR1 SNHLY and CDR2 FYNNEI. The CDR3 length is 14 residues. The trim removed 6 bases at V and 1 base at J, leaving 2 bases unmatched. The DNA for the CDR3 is TGTGCCAGCAGAGGGACAGGGGTTAACTATGGCTACACCTTC. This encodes CASRGTGVNYGYTF.

CDR3 nucleotide sequence: TGCGCCAGCAGCTTGGCAGGGGGCAATCAGCCCCAGCATTTT. This sequence encodes CASSLAGGNQPQHF. V is TRBV5-1 and J is TRBJ1-5, with TRBD1 as a possible D gene (6 bases). V shed 0 bases and J shed 2 bases, with 6 bases lying between them. There are 14 residues in the CDR3. Germline-derived CDR1 and CDR2 are SGHRS and YFSETQ.

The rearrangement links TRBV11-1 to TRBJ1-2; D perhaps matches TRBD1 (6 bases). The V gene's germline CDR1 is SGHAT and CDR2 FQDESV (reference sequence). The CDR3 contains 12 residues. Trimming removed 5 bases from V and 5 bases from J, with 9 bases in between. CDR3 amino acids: CASSPTGYGYTF. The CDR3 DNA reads TGTGCCAGCAGCCCGACAGGATATGGCTACACCTTC.

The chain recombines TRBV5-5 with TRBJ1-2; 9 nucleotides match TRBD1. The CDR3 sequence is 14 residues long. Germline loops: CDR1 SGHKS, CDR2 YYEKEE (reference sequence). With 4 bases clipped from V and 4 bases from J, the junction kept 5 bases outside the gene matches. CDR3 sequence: CASSRQGQGYGYTF. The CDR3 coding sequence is TGTGCCAGCAGCCGCCAGGGACAGGGCTATGGCTACACCTTC.

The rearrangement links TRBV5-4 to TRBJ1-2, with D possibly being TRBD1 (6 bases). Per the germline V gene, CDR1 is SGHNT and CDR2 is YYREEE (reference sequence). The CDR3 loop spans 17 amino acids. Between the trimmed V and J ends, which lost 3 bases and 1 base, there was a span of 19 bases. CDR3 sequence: CASSSLTGFDFNYGYTF. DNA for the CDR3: TGTGCCAGCAGCTCCTTGACAGGATTCGACTTTAACTATGGCTACACCTTC. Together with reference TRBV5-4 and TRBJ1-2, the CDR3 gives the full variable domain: ETGVTQSPTHLIKTRGQQVTLRCSSQSGHNTVSWYQQALGQGPQFIFQYYREEENGRGNFPPRFSGLQFPNYSSELNVNALELDDSALYLCASSSLTGFDFNYGYTFGSGTRLTVV.

The CDR3, as DNA: TGTGCCAGCAGTTCAGGGGGGGGCGGGGCCTACGAGCAGTACTTC. This gives the protein CASSSGGGGAYEQYF. The chain recombines TRBV28 with TRBJ2-7, with D perhaps assigned TRBD1 or TRBD2 (7 bases each). Germline V lookup: CDR1 MDHEN, CDR2 SYDVKM. This CDR3 region has 15 residues. Trimming removed 4 bases at V and 2 bases at J, with 15 bases between. Full variable domain (rest looked up from reference TRBV28 and TRBJ2-7): DVKVTQSSRYLVKRTGEKVFLECVQDMDHENMFWYRQDPGLGLRLIYFSYDVKMKEKGDIPEGYSVSREKKERFSLILESASTNQTSMYLCASSSGGGGAYEQYFGPGTRLTVT.

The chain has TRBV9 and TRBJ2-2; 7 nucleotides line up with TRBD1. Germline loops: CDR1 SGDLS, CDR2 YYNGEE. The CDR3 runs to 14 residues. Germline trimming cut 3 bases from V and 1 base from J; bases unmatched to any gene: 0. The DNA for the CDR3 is TGTGCCAGCAGCGGACAGGGGAACACCGGGGAGCTGTTTTTT. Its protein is CASSGQGNTGELFF.

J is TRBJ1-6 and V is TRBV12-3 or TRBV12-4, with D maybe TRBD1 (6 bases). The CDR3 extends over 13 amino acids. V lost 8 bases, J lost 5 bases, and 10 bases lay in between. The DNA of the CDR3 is TGTGCCAGCCGCCGACAGGATAATTCACCCCTCCACTTT. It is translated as CASRRQDNSPLHF.

CDR3 amino acids: CASSSTGYFEKLFF. CDR3 in DNA: TGTGCCAGCAGCTCGACAGGGTACTTTGAAAAACTGTTTTTT. V usage is TRBV7-2 and J usage is TRBJ1-4; 7 nucleotides align to TRBD1. The length of the CDR3 is 14 residues. Germline lookup yields CDR1 SGHTA and CDR2 FQGNSA. Trimming removed 4 bases from V and 7 bases from J; junction bases left unmatched: 6.

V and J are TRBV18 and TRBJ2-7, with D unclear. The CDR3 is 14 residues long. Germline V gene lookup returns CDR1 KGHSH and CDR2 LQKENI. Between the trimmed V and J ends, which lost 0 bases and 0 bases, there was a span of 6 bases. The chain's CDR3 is CASSPPSVSYEQYF. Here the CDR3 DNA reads TGTGCCAGCTCACCACCGAGCGTCTCCTACGAGCAGTACTTC.

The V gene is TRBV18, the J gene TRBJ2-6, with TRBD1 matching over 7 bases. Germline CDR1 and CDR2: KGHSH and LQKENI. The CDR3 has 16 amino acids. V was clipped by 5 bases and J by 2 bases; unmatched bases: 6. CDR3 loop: CASSAITGAGANVLTF. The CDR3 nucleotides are TGTGCCAGCTCAGCAATAACAGGGGCTGGGGCCAACGTCCTGACTTTC.

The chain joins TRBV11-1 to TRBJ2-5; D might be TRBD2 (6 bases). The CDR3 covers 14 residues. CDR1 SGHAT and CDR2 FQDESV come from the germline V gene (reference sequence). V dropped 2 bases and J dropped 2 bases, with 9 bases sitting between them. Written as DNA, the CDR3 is TGTGCCAGCAGCTTACTAGCGAGACAAGAGACCCAGTACTTC. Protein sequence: CASSLLARQETQYF.

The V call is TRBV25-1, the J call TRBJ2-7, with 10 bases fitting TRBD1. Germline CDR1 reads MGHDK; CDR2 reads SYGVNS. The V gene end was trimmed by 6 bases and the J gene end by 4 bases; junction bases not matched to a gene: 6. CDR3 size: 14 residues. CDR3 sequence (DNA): TGTGCCAGCAGGACAGGGGGCGCCTCGTACGAGCAGTACTTC. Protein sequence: CASRTGGASYEQYF.

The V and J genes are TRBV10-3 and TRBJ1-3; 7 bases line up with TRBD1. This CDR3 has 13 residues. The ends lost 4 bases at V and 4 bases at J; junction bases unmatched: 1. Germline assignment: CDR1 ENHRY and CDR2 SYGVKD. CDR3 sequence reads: CAISATGGNTIYF. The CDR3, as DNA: TGTGCCATCAGTGCGACAGGGGGAAACACCATATATTTT.

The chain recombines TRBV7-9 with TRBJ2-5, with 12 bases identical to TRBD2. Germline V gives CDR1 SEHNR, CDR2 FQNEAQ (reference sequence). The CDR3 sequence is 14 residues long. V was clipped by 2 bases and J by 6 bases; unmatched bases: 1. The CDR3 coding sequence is TGTGCCAGCAGCTTAACTAGCGGGAGGAAGACCCAGTACTTC. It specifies CASSLTSGRKTQYF.

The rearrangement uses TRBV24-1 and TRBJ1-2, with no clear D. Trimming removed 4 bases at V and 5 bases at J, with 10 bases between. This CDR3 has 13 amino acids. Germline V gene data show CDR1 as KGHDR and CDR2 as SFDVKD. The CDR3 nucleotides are TGTGCCACCAGTGACCATTACACGTATGGCTACACCTTC. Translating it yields CATSDHYTYGYTF.

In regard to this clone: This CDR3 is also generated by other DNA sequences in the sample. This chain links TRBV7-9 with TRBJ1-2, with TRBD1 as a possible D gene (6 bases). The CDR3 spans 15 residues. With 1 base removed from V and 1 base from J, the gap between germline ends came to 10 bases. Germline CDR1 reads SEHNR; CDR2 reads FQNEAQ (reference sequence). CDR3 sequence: CASSLGQGNNYGYTF. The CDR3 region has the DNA TGTGCCAGCAGCTTAGGGCAGGGGAATAACTATGGCTACACCTTC.